The entry that follows covers one T cell receptor (beta chain) sequence. Its antigen is as yet unknown. The same CDR3 also results from other DNA sequences found in this sample. Germline V gene data show CDR1 as SGHNT and CDR2 as YYREEE (reference sequence). Deletions cut 5 bases from V and 1 base from J, with 9 bases between. CDR3 length equals 13 residues. Assay used: immunoSEQ multiplex PCR; TCRdb lists only in-frame clones, some missing. Among 100,000 to 150,000 clones listed, roughly 86% were seen once. The entry originates in a study of T cell responses to AZD1222 COVID-19 vaccine. Findings and caveats of the study: Females outnumbered males among donors, who were mostly white British; clonal diversity was possibly underestimated.

V is TRBV5-4 and J is TRBJ1-1; tentative D call: TRBD1 (5 bases). This TCR came from an adult in good health. Sample: peripheral blood, taken on day 0 of AZD1222 vaccination. The CDR3 DNA reads as TGTGCCAGCAGTTTGCAGGGGAACACTGAAGCTTTCTTT. It codes for CASSLQGNTEAFF. The whole variable domain, filled in from reference TRBV5-4 and TRBJ1-1, reads ETGVTQSPTHLIKTRGQQVTLRCSSQSGHNTVSWYQQALGQGPQFIFQYYREEENGRGNFPPRFSGLQFPNYSSELNVNALELDDSALYLCASSLQGNTEAFFGQGTRLTVV.